This TCR beta chain was identified in a study of T cell changes during pregnancy in multiple sclerosis (dated by TCRdb to about 2019). With respect to the entire study: The study examined how the T cell repertoire changed over the course of pregnancy in women with multiple sclerosis.

The CDR3 measures 13 amino acids from cysteine to phenylalanine. Only CDR3 DNA remains: 39 bases, in frame from the first base. CDR1 and CDR2 are drawn from the germline V gene (reference sequence): LNHDA, SQIVND. A distance of 11 bases separates the germline ends of V and J, which lose 7 bases and 4 bases respectively. The library was made by the immunoSEQ multiplex PCR assay. In its TCRdb copy, this immuneACCESS table keeps in-frame sequences only and misses some clones. Where compared with another copy, unresolved V genes explain less than half of these, and the others have no known cause. The sample table holds about 99,000 clones, of which approximately 93% were seen once. The ten largest clonotypes hold about 0.95% of the sample. Concerning this clone: Its antigen is currently not known. Within one base of it there is no much larger clone, and no base qualities were kept.

The sample consisted of peripheral blood, taken after pregnancy. The V gene is TRBV19 and the J gene is TRBJ2-1, and perhaps TRBD1 as D gene, on 6 matching bases. The TCR was taken from a female donor with multiple sclerosis, enrolled in a pregnancy study. The DNA sequence is given as TGTGCCAGTATGCAGGGGTCTTACAATGAGCAGTTCTTC. This gives the protein CASMQGSYNEQFF. Beyond the CDR3, the reference TRBV19 and TRBJ2-1 genes provide the residues; the full variable domain reads: DGGITQSPKYLFRKEGQNVTLSCEQNLNHDAMYWYRQDPGQGLRLIYYSQIVNDFQKGDIAEGYSVSREKKESFPLTVTSAQKNPTAFYLCASMQGSYNEQFFGPGTRLTVL.